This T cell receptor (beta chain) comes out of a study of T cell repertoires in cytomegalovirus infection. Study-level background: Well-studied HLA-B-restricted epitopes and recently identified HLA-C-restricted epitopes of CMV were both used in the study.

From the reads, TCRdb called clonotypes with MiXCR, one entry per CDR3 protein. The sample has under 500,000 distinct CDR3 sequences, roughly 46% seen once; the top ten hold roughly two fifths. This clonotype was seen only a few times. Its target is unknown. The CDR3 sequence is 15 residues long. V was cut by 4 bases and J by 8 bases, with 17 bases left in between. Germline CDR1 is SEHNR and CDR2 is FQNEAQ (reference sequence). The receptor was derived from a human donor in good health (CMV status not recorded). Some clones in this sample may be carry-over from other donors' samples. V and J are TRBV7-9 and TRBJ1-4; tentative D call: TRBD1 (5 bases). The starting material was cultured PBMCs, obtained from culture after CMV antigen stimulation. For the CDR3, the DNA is TGTGCCAGCAGCTCGGACCGTGGGGCCGGGGAAAAACTGTTTTTT. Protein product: CASSSDRGAGEKLFF.